The sequence of this T cell receptor beta chain was determined in a study of T cell responses to AZD1222 COVID-19 vaccine. The protocol was immunoSEQ multiplex PCR, while the TCRdb copy is restricted to in-frame clones and leaves out a portion. Here the sample spans fewer than 150,000 clones, 90% being singletons. The germline V and J ends were trimmed by 3 bases and 5 bases, with 6 bases remaining between them. The CDR3 contains 13 residues. CDR1 and CDR2 (germline): SGDLS, YYNGEE. Overall study findings and caveats: In the spike-specific TCR repertoire, nearly half reportedly target unmutated variant regions. Repertoires were obtained solely post-peak T cell response. Donors, mostly white British, included more females; clonal diversity was possibly underestimated.

The study pooled second doses at about 4 or about 12 weeks. Comments on this clone: What it recognizes is unknown.

The gene calls are TRBV9 and TRBJ2-6, with TRBD2 as a possible D gene (5 bases). The material was peripheral blood, obtained 28 days after the second AZD1222 dose. The clonotype was recovered from an adult who received the AZD1222 COVID-19 vaccine. CDR3 bases: TGTGCCAGCAGCGGAGGGAGGGCCAACGTCCTGACTTTC. Its protein is CASSGGRANVLTF.